This TCR beta chain was recorded in a study of memory CD4+ T cells and cytomegalovirus serostatus. Study details: This sample comes from healthy Belgian adults, 9 CMV seropositive, roughly 22 seronegative. Findings of the study overall: CD4+ memory repertoires contained about 40% of the roughly 150 reported CMV TCRbeta sequences. A US-trained random forest predicted CMV serostatus with median AUC 0.91.

The sort gate was single viable CD3+CD4+CD8-CD45RO+ cells for memory CD4+ T cells. The CDR3 loop spans 18 amino acids. Trimming removed 0 bases from V and 4 bases from J; junction bases left unmatched: 8. The germline CDR1 and CDR2 sequences are SGHRS and YFSETQ. As processed by the authors: After removing out-of-frame reads, millions of distinct TCRbeta sequences remained. This table comes from immunoSEQ multiplex PCR, and its TCRdb copy is limited to in-frame clones, with some not included. That table gives V, J and clone size, and the DNA gave D and trimming. The sample yields 50,000 to 60,000 clones, around four fifths seen once. Concerning this clone: Antigen specificity is unknown.

The sequencing sample was made of memory CD4+ T cells from blood. The chain links TRBV5-1 to TRBJ2-3; 13 positions match TRBD2. This TCR derives from an adult in good health and CMV-seropositive. The CDR3 sequence: CASSLGLAGGGWADTQYF. CDR3 nucleotide sequence: TGCGCCAGCAGCTTGGGACTAGCGGGAGGCGGTTGGGCAGATACGCAGTATTTT. Filled out from reference TRBV5-1 and TRBJ2-3, the complete variable domain reads KAGVTQTPRYLIKTRGQQVTLSCSPISGHRSVSWYQQTPGQGLQFLFEYFSETQRNKGNFPGRFSGRQFSNSRSEMNVSTLELGDSALYLCASSLGLAGGGWADTQYFGPGTRLTVL.